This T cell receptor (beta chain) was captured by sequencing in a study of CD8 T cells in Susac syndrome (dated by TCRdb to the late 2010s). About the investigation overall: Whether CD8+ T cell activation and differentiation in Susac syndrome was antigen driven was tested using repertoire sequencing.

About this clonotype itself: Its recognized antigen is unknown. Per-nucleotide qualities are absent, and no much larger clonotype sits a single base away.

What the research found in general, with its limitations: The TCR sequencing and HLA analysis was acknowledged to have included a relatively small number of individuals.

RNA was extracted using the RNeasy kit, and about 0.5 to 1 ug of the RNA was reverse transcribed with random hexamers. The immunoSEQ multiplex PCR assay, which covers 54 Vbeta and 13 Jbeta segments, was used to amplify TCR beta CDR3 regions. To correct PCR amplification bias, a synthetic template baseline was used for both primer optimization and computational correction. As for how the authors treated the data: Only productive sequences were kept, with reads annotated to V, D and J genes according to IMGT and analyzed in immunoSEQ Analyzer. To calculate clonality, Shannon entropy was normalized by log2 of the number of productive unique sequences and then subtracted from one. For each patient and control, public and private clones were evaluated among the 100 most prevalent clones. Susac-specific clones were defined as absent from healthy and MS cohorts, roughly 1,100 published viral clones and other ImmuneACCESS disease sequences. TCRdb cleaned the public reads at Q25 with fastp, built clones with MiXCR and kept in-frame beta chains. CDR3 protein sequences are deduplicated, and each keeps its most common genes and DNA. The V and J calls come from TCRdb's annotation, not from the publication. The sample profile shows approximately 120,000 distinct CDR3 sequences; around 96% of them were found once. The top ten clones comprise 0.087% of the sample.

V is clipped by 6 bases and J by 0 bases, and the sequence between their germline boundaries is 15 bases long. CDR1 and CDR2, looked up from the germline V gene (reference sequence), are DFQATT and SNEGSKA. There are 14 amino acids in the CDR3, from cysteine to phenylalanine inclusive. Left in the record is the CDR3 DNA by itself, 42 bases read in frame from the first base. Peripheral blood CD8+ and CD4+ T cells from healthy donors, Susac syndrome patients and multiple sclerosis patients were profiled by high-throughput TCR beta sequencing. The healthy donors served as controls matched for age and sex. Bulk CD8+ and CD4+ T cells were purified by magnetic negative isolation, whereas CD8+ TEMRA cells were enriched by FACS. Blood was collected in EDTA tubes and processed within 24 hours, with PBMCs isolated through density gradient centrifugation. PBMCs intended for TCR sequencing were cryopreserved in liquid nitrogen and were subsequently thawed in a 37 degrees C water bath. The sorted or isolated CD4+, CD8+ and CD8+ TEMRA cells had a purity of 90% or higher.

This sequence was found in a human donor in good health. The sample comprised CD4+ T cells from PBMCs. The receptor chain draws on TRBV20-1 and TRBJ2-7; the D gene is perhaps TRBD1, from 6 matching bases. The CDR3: CSALTGRSSYEQYF. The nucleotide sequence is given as TGCAGTGCCCTCACAGGGCGATCCTCCTACGAGCAGTACTTC.